The 12 T cell receptor beta chains below come from one sample, sequenced in a study of T cells in localized non-small cell lung cancer. The assay was immunoSEQ multiplex PCR, and TCRdb's table has in-frame clones only and misses some. This repertoire shows about 53,000 clones, approximately 88% found once; its top ten account for 17%. The sample in question was peripheral blood mononuclear cells, obtained before any cancer treatment. These receptors all stem from a man aged 40 to 69 with stage III lung adenocarcinoma.

V gene TRBV19 combines with J gene TRBJ1-1; TRBD1 is a possible D gene (6 bases). This CDR3 region has 14 residues. The V gene lost 4 bases and the J gene lost 0 bases, with 9 bases spanning the gap. Looked up from germline, CDR1 is LNHDA and CDR2 is SQIVND (reference sequence). The CDR3 nucleotides read TGTGCCAGTAGTACGGGACAAATGAACACTGAAGCTTTCTTT. Residues: CASSTGQMNTEAFF.

This sequence joins TRBV7-6 and TRBJ2-1; D ambiguous. The CDR3 is made up of 16 amino acids. Germline-derived CDR1 and CDR2 are SGHVS and FNYEAQ. Deletions cut 5 bases from V and 0 bases from J, with 14 bases between. Here the CDR3 reads CASSQPAGSSYNEQFF. CDR3 nucleotide sequence: TGTGCCAGCAGCCAACCGGCAGGTAGCTCCTACAATGAGCAGTTCTTC. Full variable domain (rest looked up from reference TRBV7-6 and TRBJ2-1): GAGVSQSPRYKVTKRGQDVALRCDPISGHVSLYWYRQALGQGPEFLTYFNYEAQQDKSGLPNDRFSAERPEGSISTLTIQRTEQRDSAMYRCASSQPAGSSYNEQFFGPGTRLTVL.

The chain uses TRBV6-6 and TRBJ1-2, with D possibly TRBD1 on 6 matching bases. The CDR3 is made up of 16 amino acids. V lost 0 bases and J 7 bases, leaving 18 bases between the germline ends. Germline CDR1 is MNHNY and CDR2 is SVGAGI (reference sequence). CDR3 DNA sequence: TGTGCCAGCAGTTACTCGGGCTTACAGGGTGGGTTTGGCTACACCTTC. This gives the protein CASSYSGLQGGFGYTF.

The chain carries TRBV2 and TRBJ2-7, with D perhaps TRBD2 (7 bases). The germline V gene has CDR1 SNHLY and CDR2 FYNNEI. CDR3 size: 13 residues. Trimming left V 7 bases short and J 5 bases short, with 15 bases between. The CDR3 coding sequence is TGTGCCAGCACCTTCCGGGGGGCCGACGAGCAGTACTTC. It translates to CASTFRGADEQYF. Supplemented by reference TRBV2 and TRBJ2-7, the full variable domain reads EPEVTQTPSHQVTQMGQEVILRCVPISNHLYFYWYRQILGQKVEFLVSFYNNEISEKSEIFDDQFSVERPDGSNFTLKIRSTKLEDSAMYFCASTFRGADEQYFGPGTRLTVT.

The rearrangement links TRBV5-1 to TRBJ2-3; 10 bases match TRBD2. V lost 2 bases to trimming and J lost 0 bases; unmatched junction nucleotides: 3. Germline V gene lookup returns CDR1 SGHRS and CDR2 YFSETQ. The CDR3 runs to 16 residues. CDR3 residues: CASSFSGRQSTDTQYF. As DNA, the CDR3 is TGCGCCAGCAGCTTTAGCGGGAGGCAAAGCACAGATACGCAGTATTTT.

The chain uses TRBV11-3 and TRBJ2-7; 8 nucleotides match TRBD1. The CDR3 covers 13 residues. V shed 5 bases, J shed 6 bases, and the junction held 6 bases outside the gene matches. Germline lookup yields CDR1 SGHNT and CDR2 YENEEA. CDR3 sequence reads: CASSAGQGREQYF. The CDR3 nucleotides read TGTGCCAGCAGCGCCGGACAGGGCCGCGAGCAGTACTTC.

The chain has TRBV19 and TRBJ1-5; D might be TRBD1 (6 bases). The ends were cut back, 3 bases at V and 0 bases at J, with 15 bases in the middle. Germline loops: CDR1 LNHDA, CDR2 SQIVND (reference sequence). The CDR3 runs 17 residues. CDR3 residues: CASSMIAGGLSNQPQHF. The CDR3 DNA is TGTGCCAGTAGTATGATAGCGGGGGGCCTTAGCAATCAGCCCCAGCATTTT. The variable domain in full, with the rest retrieved from reference TRBV19 and TRBJ1-5, is DGGITQSPKYLFRKEGQNVTLSCEQNLNHDAMYWYRQDPGQGLRLIYYSQIVNDFQKGDIAEGYSVSREKKESFPLTVTSAQKNPTAFYLCASSMIAGGLSNQPQHFGDGTRLSIL.

The CDR3 spells CASSLVSDTQYF. In nucleotides, the CDR3 is TGTGCCAGCAGCTTAGTCTCAGATACGCAGTATTTT. This rearrangement joins TRBV7-2 to TRBJ2-3; D call uncertain. In germline, CDR1 is SGHTA, CDR2 FQGNSA. Trimming left V 1 base short and J 4 bases short, with 3 bases between. The CDR3 is 12 amino acids.

The chain combines TRBV19 with TRBJ1-5; D might be TRBD1 (6 bases). Trimming removed 3 bases at V and 3 bases at J, with 9 bases between. Germline loops: CDR1 LNHDA, CDR2 SQIVND (reference sequence). The CDR3 loop spans 14 amino acids. CDR3 loop: CASSIRGNNQPQHF. CDR3 bases: TGTGCCAGTAGTATTAGGGGGAACAATCAGCCCCAGCATTTT. Using reference TRBV19 and TRBJ1-5 for the parts outside the CDR3, the full variable domain is DGGITQSPKYLFRKEGQNVTLSCEQNLNHDAMYWYRQDPGQGLRLIYYSQIVNDFQKGDIAEGYSVSREKKESFPLTVTSAQKNPTAFYLCASSIRGNNQPQHFGDGTRLSIL.

The chain links TRBV7-2 to TRBJ2-2, with TRBD1 matching over 7 bases. Germline V gene lookup returns CDR1 SGHTA and CDR2 FQGNSA. V dropped 5 bases and J dropped 4; count of bases not matched to a gene: 4. CDR3 length: 14 amino acids. CDR3 amino acids: CASSRGLGTGELFF. Here the CDR3 DNA reads TGTGCCAGCAGCAGGGGGCTTGGCACCGGGGAGCTGTTTTTT.

The CDR3 region is CASGGVYGYTF. In nucleotides, the CDR3 is TGTGCCAGCGGGGGGGTCTATGGCTACACCTTC. V is TRBV19 and J is TRBJ1-2; D is perhaps TRBD1 (5 bases). The CDR3 runs 11 residues. Per germline, CDR1 LNHDA and CDR2 SQIVND (reference sequence). V was clipped by 9 bases and J by 4 bases, with 9 bases between them.

V and J are TRBV10-2 and TRBJ1-1; 9 bases are a match to TRBD1. The CDR3 covers 14 residues. The V segment lost 6 bases and the J segment 3 bases; nucleotides outside the gene matches: 5. CDR1 WSHSY and CDR2 SAAADI come from the germline V gene. The DNA of the CDR3 is TGCGCCAGCAGCGACAGGGGGTCGTACACTGAAGCTTTCTTT. Protein: CASSDRGSYTEAFF.